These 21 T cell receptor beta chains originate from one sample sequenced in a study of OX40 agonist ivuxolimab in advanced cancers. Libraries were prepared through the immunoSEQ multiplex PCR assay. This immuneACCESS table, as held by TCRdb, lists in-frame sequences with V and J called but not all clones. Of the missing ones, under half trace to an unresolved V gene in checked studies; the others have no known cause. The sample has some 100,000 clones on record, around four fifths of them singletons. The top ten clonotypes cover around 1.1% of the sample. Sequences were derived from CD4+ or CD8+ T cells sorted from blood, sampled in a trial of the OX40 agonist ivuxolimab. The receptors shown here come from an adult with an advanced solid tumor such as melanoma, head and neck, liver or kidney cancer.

The CDR3 protein is CASSPPIGGDYEQYF. CDR3 nucleotide sequence: TGTGCCAGCTCACCACCGATAGGAGGGGATTACGAGCAGTACTTC. V gene TRBV18 combines with J gene TRBJ2-7, with TRBD2 as a possible D gene (6 bases). Germline V CDR1 and CDR2: KGHSH, LQKENI. V was shortened by 0 bases and J by 4 bases, with 13 bases between the two germline ends. The CDR3 length is 15 residues.

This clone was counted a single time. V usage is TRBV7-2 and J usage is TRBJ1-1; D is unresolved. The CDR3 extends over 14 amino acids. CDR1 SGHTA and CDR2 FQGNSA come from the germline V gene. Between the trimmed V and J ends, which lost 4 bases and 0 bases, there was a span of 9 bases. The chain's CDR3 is CASSSMMLNTEAFF. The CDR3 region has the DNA TGTGCCAGCAGCTCGATGATGTTGAACACTGAAGCTTTCTTT.

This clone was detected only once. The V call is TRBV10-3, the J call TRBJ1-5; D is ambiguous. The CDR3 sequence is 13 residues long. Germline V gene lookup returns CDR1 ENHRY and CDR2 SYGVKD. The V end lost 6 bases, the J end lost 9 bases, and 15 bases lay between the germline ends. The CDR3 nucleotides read TGTGCCATCAGCCAAAAAAGGGAGCGGCCCCAGCATTTT. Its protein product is CAISQKRERPQHF.

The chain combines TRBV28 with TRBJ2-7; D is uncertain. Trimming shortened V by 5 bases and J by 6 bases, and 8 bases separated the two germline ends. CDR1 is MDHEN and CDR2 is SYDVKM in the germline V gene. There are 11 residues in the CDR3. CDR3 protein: CASSPKVEQYF. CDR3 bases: TGTGCCAGCAGTCCCAAGGTCGAGCAGTACTTC.

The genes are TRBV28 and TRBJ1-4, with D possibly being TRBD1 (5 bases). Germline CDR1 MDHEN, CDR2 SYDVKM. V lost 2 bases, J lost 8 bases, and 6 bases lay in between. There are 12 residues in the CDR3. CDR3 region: CASSLGGEKLFF. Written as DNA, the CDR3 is TGTGCCAGCAGTTTAGGGGGGGAAAAACTGTTTTTT.

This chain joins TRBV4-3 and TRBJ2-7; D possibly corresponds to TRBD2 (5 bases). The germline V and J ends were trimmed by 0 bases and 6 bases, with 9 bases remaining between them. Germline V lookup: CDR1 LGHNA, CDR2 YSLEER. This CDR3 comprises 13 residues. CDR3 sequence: CASSQEMGSEQYV. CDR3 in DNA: TGCGCCAGCAGCCAAGAGATGGGGAGCGAGCAGTACGTC.

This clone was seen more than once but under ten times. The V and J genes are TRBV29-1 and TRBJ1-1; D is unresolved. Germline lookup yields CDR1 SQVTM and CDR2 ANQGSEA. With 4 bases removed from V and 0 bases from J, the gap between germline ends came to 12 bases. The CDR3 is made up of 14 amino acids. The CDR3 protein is CSVAFGIMNTEAFF. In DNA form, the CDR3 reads TGCAGCGTTGCTTTCGGCATCATGAACACTGAAGCTTTCTTT.

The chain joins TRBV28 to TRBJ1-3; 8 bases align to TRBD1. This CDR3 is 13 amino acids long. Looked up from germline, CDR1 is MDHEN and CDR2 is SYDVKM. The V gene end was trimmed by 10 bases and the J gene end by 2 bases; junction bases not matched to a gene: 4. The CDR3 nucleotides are TGTGCCACCACCAGGGGGCCTGGAAACACCATATATTTT. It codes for CATTRGPGNTIYF.

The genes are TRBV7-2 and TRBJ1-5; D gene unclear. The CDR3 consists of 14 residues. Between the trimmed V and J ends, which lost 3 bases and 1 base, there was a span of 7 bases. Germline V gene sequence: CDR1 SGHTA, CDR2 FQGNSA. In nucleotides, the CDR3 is TGTGCCAGCAGCTTCTATGGAAGCAATCAGCCCCAGCATTTT. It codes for CASSFYGSNQPQHF.

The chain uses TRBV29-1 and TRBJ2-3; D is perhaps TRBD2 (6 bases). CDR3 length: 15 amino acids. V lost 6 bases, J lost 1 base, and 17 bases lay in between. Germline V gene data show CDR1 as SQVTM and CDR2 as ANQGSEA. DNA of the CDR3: TGCAGCGTGGGGGGAGGTCAACCAGGCACAGATACGCAGTATTTT. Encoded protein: CSVGGGQPGTDTQYF.

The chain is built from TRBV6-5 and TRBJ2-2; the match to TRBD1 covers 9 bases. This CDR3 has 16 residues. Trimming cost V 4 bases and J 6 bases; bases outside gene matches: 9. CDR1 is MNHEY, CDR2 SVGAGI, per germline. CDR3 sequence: CASSSRDRESAGELFF. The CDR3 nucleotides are TGTGCCAGCAGTTCGCGGGACAGGGAGTCGGCCGGGGAGCTGTTTTTT.

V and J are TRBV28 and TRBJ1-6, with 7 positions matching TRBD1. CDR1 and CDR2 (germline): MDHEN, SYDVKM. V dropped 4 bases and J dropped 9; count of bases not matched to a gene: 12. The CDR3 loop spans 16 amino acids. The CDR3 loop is CASSSLTGTRGSPLHF. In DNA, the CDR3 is TGTGCCAGCAGTTCCTTGACAGGGACGCGCGGTTCACCCCTCCACTTT.

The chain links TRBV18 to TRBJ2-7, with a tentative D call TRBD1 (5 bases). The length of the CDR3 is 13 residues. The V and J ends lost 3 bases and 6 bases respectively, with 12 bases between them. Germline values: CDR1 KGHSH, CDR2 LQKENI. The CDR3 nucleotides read TGTGCCAGCTCACCTGCCAGGGTCGGCGAGCAGTACGTC. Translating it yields CASSPARVGEQYV.

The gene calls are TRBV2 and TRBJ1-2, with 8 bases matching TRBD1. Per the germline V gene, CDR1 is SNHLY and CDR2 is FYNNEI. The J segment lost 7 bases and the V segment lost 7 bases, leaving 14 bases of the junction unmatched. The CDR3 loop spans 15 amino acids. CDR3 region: CASKRDRTYQAGYTF. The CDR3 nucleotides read TGTGCCAGCAAACGGGACAGGACCTACCAGGCTGGCTACACCTTC.

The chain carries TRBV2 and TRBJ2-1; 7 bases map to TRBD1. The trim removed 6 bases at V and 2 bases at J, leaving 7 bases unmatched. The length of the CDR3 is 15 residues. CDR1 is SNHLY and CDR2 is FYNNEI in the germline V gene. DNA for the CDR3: TGTGCCAGCAGAACCGGGACAGTTACCTACAATGAGCAGTTCTTC. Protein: CASRTGTVTYNEQFF. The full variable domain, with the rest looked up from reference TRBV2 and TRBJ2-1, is EPEVTQTPSHQVTQMGQEVILRCVPISNHLYFYWYRQILGQKVEFLVSFYNNEISEKSEIFDDQFSVERPDGSNFTLKIRSTKLEDSAMYFCASRTGTVTYNEQFFGPGTRLTVL.

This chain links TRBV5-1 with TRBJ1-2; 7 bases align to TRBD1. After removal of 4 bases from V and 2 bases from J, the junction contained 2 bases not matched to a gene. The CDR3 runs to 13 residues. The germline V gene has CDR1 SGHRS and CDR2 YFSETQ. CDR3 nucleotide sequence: TGCGCCAGCAGCCCGGACAGGAACTATGGCTACACCTTC. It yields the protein CASSPDRNYGYTF.

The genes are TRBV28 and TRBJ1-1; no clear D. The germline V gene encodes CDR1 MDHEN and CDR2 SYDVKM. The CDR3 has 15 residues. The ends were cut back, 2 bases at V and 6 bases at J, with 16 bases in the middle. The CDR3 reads CASSLKAQGIAEAFF. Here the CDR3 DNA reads TGTGCCAGCAGTTTAAAGGCCCAAGGTATCGCTGAAGCTTTCTTT.

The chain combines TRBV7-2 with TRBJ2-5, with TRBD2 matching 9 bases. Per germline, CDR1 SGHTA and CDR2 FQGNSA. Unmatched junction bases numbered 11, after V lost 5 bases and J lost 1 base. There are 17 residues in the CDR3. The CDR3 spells CASSIVGAGGPQETQYF. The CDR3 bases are TGTGCCAGCAGCATAGTGGGAGCGGGGGGACCCCAAGAGACCCAGTACTTC.

The CDR3 DNA follows: TGTGCCAGCAAGGGGGCCGAGACCCAGTACTTC. As protein: CASKGAETQYF. The chain has TRBV6-1 and TRBJ2-5, with 7 bases identical to TRBD1. Germline V gene sequence: CDR1 MNHNS, CDR2 SASEGT. The CDR3 runs 11 residues. V was pared by 7 bases and J by 5 bases, with 1 base of the junction left unmatched.

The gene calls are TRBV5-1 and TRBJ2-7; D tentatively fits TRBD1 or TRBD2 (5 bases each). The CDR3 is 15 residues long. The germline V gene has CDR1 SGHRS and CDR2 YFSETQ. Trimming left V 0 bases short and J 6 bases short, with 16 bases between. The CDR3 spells CASSLDSGTSREQYV. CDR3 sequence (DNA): TGCGCCAGCAGCTTGGACTCCGGGACCTCTCGCGAGCAGTACGTC.

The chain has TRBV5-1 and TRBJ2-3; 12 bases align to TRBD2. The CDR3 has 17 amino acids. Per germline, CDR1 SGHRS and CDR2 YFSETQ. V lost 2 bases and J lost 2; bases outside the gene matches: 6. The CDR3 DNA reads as TGCGCCAGCAGCTTAGGGCTAGCGGGGGGGTCCACAGATACGCAGTATTTT. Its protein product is CASSLGLAGGSTDTQYF.